The rows below give T cell receptor beta chains drawn from one sample of a study of beta chain features in type 1 diabetes. Sequenced by immunoSEQ multiplex PCR; TCRdb stores in-frame clones only, minus some. The sample consists of 100,000 to 150,000 clones, around 9% of them appearing once. The sample was central memory CD4+ T cells from blood. These receptors were taken from a man between 25 and 39 years old with type 1 diabetes. Each CDR3 is given with its conserved first and last residue.

V gene	J gene	CDR3 protein
TRBV19	TRBJ2-7	CASSDRDSSSYEQYF
TRBV27	TRBJ2-7	CASMPGVHEQYF
TRBV29-1	TRBJ1-5	CSVGETGRNQPQHF
TRBV5-4	TRBJ2-7	CASSQGQFLTSYEQYF
TRBV4-1	TRBJ1-1	CASSTGQGGYRAFF
TRBV9	TRBJ1-2	CASSVDQKYGYTF
TRBV6-5	TRBJ1-4	CASSAPDRGPEKLFF
TRBV27	TRBJ1-2	CASSSVPGQGSYGYTF
TRBV4-1	TRBJ1-2	CASSPVWTANYGYTF
TRBV5-1	TRBJ2-1	CASSLAQGVYNEQFF
TRBV9	TRBJ2-5	CASSVDQKGGTQYF
TRBV5-4	TRBJ2-5	CASSKSGGAGPQETQYF
TRBV27	TRBJ2-5	CASSLASGLLGETQYF
TRBV28	TRBJ2-1	CASTTAGAYNEQFF
TRBV5-4	TRBJ1-6	CASSFGHYNSPLHF
TRBV2	TRBJ1-6	CASSAAGGWNSPLHF
TRBV5-4	TRBJ2-1	CASSLGGRSEQFF
TRBV7-3	TRBJ1-6	CASSFSANSPLHF
TRBV28	TRBJ1-6	CASSKTGVGNSPLHF
TRBV28	TRBJ1-1	CASSLSTEPNTEAFF
TRBV6-5	TRBJ1-2	CASSQTLNYGYTF
TRBV2	TRBJ2-1	CASRDEAFGEQFF
TRBV18	TRBJ2-2	CASSPPQNTGELFF